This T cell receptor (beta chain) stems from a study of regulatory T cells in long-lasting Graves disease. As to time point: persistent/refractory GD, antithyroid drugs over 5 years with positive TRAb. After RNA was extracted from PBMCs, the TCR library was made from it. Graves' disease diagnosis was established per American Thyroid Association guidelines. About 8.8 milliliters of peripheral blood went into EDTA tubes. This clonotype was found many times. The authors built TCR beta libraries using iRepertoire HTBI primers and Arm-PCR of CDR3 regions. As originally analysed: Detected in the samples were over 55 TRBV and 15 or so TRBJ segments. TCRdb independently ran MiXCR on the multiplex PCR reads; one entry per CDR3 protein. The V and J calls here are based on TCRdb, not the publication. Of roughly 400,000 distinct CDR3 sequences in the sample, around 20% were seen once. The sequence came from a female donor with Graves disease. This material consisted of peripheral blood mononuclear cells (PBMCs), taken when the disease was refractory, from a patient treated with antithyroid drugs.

The CDR3 protein is CASSLAGLTYEQYF. The CDR3 region has the DNA TGTGCCAGCAGCTTAGCGGGATTAACGTACGAGCAGTACTTC. The gene calls are TRBV7-9 and TRBJ2-7; D not resolved. The CDR3 has 14 residues. Per germline, CDR1 SEHNR and CDR2 FQNEAQ (reference sequence). The V end lost 0 bases, the J end lost 4 bases, and 10 bases lay between the germline ends.